The text below deals with one T cell receptor (beta chain). The ends lost 9 bases at V and 1 base at J; junction bases unmatched: 18. Germline CDR1 MNHEY, CDR2 SVGAGI. This CDR3 is built from 17 residues. TCRdb reprocessed the RT-PCR reads via MiXCR and lists one record per CDR3 protein. Found here are 550,000 to 750,000 distinct CDR3 sequences, approximately 15% of them singletons; the top ten hold around 3.3%. Sample: memory CD4+ T cells from blood. The rearrangement uses TRBV6-5 and TRBJ2-7; TRBD2 agrees at 7 bases. This receptor was obtained from a female donor in good health, serving as a healthy control. The CDR3 sequence: CARAGPGRGGSSYEQYF. The CDR3 nucleotides are TGTGCCAGGGCGGGACCTGGGCGAGGCGGGAGTTCCTACGAGCAGTACTTC.